What follows are 22 T cell receptor beta chains derived from one specimen sequenced in a study of cytomegalovirus exposure and HLA in healthy donors. TCRdb keeps only in-frame clones here, not all; method: immunoSEQ multiplex PCR. The profile shows some 200,000 clones, roughly 88% of them singletons. Sequenced material: PBMCs. The receptors here all came from a woman under 40 in good health and CMV-seropositive.

The gene calls are TRBV29-1 and TRBJ1-4; no firm D call. CDR1 and CDR2 from the germline V gene are SQVTM and ANQGSEA. The CDR3 is made up of 14 amino acids. V was clipped by 2 bases and J by 0 bases, with 7 bases between them. CDR3 DNA: TGCAGCGTTGAACTGGCTGCAACTAATGAAAAACTGTTTTTT. Protein product: CSVELAATNEKLFF.

This rearrangement joins TRBV6-1 to TRBJ1-3, with TRBD1 matching 7 bases. Germline V lookup: CDR1 MNHNS, CDR2 SASEGT. The V gene end was trimmed by 2 bases and the J gene end by 3 bases; junction bases not matched to a gene: 1. The length of the CDR3 is 14 residues. CDR3 sequence reads: CASSEHRGGNTIYF. The CDR3 DNA sequence: TGTGCCAGCAGTGAACACAGGGGTGGAAACACCATATATTTT.

This clone was detected ten times or more. The chain links TRBV18 to TRBJ1-1; 8 bases are shared with TRBD1. The germline gives CDR1 KGHSH, CDR2 LQKENI. Losses at the gene ends were 2 bases for V and 5 bases for J; bases not matched to a gene: 1. The CDR3 covers 13 residues. The CDR3 nucleotides read TGTGCCAGCTCACCAACAGGGGGGACTGAAGCTTTCTTT. The encoded protein is CASSPTGGTEAFF.

In DNA form, the CDR3 reads TGTGCCAGCAGTTTCGGGACAGGGAGGACAGATACGCAGTATTTT. The encoded protein is CASSFGTGRTDTQYF. The chain combines TRBV27 with TRBJ2-3; 9 positions match TRBD1. The length of the CDR3 is 15 residues. Germline assignment: CDR1 MNHEY and CDR2 SMNVEV (reference sequence). Trimming cost V 3 bases and J 3 bases; bases outside gene matches: 4.

The chain has TRBV9 and TRBJ1-1; 8 bases line up with TRBD1. This CDR3 is built from 16 residues. The V and J ends lost 1 base and 3 bases, in that order; junction bases with no gene match: 8. Germline CDR1 is SGDLS and CDR2 is YYNGEE. CDR3 sequence reads: CASSVSIQGGHTEAFF. The CDR3 DNA reads as TGTGCCAGCAGCGTATCGATACAGGGGGGACACACTGAAGCTTTCTTT.

V and J are TRBV15 and TRBJ2-3; D ambiguous. CDR3 size: 13 residues. Germline assignment: CDR1 LNHNV and CDR2 YYDKDF (reference sequence). Trimming stripped 1 base from V and 6 bases from J, with 8 bases between. CDR3 amino acids: CATSRGPPDTQYF. The CDR3 nucleotides read TGTGCCACCAGCAGAGGGCCGCCGGATACGCAGTATTTT.

This clone showed up just a few times. The chain has TRBV7-9 and TRBJ2-7; the D is unclear. This CDR3 has 15 amino acids. V gave up 0 bases and J gave up 0 bases, with 9 bases separating them. Germline lookup yields CDR1 SEHNR and CDR2 FQNEAQ (reference sequence). In DNA, the CDR3 is TGTGCCAGCAGCTTAGCGCTCGGAGCCTCCTACGAGCAGTACTTC. This encodes CASSLALGASYEQYF. The entire variable domain, with the rest obtained from reference TRBV7-9 and TRBJ2-7, is as follows: DTGVSQNPRHKITKRGQNVTFRCDPISEHNRLYWYRQTLGQGPEFLTYFQNEAQLEKSRLLSDRFSAERPKGSFSTLEIQRTEQGDSAMYLCASSLALGASYEQYFGPGTRLTVT.

This clone is a singleton in its sample. The sample contains more than one DNA sequence encoding this CDR3. This chain links TRBV6-5 with TRBJ1-1; D remains ambiguous. V was shortened by 3 bases and J by 8 bases, with 10 bases between the two germline ends. Per the germline V gene, CDR1 is MNHEY and CDR2 is SVGAGI. This CDR3 comprises 12 residues. CDR3 nucleotide sequence: TGTGCCAGCAGTTATACGGGAGCCGAAGCTTTCTTT. Translation: CASSYTGAEAFF.

The chain recombines TRBV12-2 with TRBJ1-3; the table's D call of TRBD1 was not tested on the DNA. TRBV12-2 is annotated as a pseudogene. The CDR3 length is 14 residues. The CDR3 region is CATQGGISGNTIYF. CDR3 DNA sequence: TGTGCAACCCAGGGGGGAATCTCTGGAAACACCATATATTTT.

The chain is built from TRBV5-1 and TRBJ2-3, with D hard to call. V gave up 6 bases and J gave up 1 base, with 18 bases separating them. The CDR3 extends over 16 amino acids. Per germline, CDR1 SGHRS and CDR2 YFSETQ. The CDR3 is CASNYSPSSGTDTQYF. The CDR3 coding sequence is TGCGCCAGCAATTATAGTCCCTCGAGCGGCACAGATACGCAGTATTTT.

The chain has TRBV5-1 and TRBJ2-1; tentatively, D is TRBD1 (6 bases). Germline CDR1 is SGHRS and CDR2 is YFSETQ. The CDR3 sequence is 13 residues long. Trimming took 5 bases from V and 8 from J, leaving 14 bases between them. The CDR3 loop reads CASRATGIDEQFF. CDR3 DNA: TGCGCCAGCAGAGCTACAGGGATCGATGAGCAGTTCTTC. Full variable domain (outside the CDR3, taken from reference TRBV5-1 and TRBJ2-1): KAGVTQTPRYLIKTRGQQVTLSCSPISGHRSVSWYQQTPGQGLQFLFEYFSETQRNKGNFPGRFSGRQFSNSRSEMNVSTLELGDSALYLCASRATGIDEQFFGPGTRLTVL.

This rearrangement joins TRBV6-1 to TRBJ1-5; 9 bases are a match to TRBD1. Germline loops: CDR1 MNHNS, CDR2 SASEGT. This CDR3 is built from 16 residues. After removal of 2 bases from V and 6 bases from J, the junction contained 8 bases not matched to a gene. This CDR3 reads CASSEHWKTGGQPQHF. The CDR3 nucleotides read TGTGCCAGCAGTGAACATTGGAAGACAGGGGGTCAGCCCCAGCATTTT.

This clone is judged medium-sized. The gene calls are TRBV18 and TRBJ2-1; TRBD2 matches 9 bases. Germline assignment: CDR1 KGHSH and CDR2 LQKENI. The CDR3 has 15 residues. Germline trimming cut 2 bases from V and 6 bases from J; bases unmatched to any gene: 5. The CDR3 loop reads CASSPAGGWFNEQFF. The DNA for the CDR3 is TGTGCCAGCTCACCAGCGGGAGGGTGGTTCAATGAGCAGTTCTTC.

Notes on this clone: A junction end diverges from the germline sequence, so it may reflect a read error. CDR3 in DNA: TGTGCTAGCAGCCTAGTCGCGGGAGGGATCAATGAGCAGTTCTTC. Translated, it gives CASSLVAGGINEQFF. The chain recombines TRBV7-7 with TRBJ2-1; 9 bases fit TRBD2. This CDR3 contains 15 residues. CDR1 and CDR2 from the germline V gene are SSHAT and FNYEAQ (reference sequence).

This clone has only one observation. The J gene is TRBJ1-5, the V gene TRBV27, with a weak D call TRBD1 (6 bases). The CDR3 loop spans 15 amino acids. The V end was cut by 2 bases, the J end by 2 bases, with 10 bases between. Per germline, CDR1 MNHEY and CDR2 SMNVEV (reference sequence). The DNA for the CDR3 is TGTGCCAGCAGTTTAGCGGGGGCGGGCAATCAGCCCCAGCATTTT. This sequence encodes CASSLAGAGNQPQHF.

V gene TRBV5-1 combines with J gene TRBJ2-1; 12 nucleotides agree with TRBD2. Germline lookup yields CDR1 SGHRS and CDR2 YFSETQ. The V gene end was trimmed by 4 bases and the J gene end by 8 bases; junction bases not matched to a gene: 10. This CDR3 contains 16 residues. CDR3 residues: CASSTPSGRDSDEQFF. For the CDR3, the DNA is TGCGCCAGCAGCACCCCTAGCGGGAGGGATTCTGATGAGCAGTTCTTC.

V is TRBV5-1 and J is TRBJ2-3; 10 bases agree with TRBD2. The CDR3 runs 16 residues. Germline lookup yields CDR1 SGHRS and CDR2 YFSETQ. V lost 0 bases to trimming and J lost 2 bases; unmatched junction nucleotides: 3. CDR3 protein: CASSLGGTSDTDTQYF. CDR3 nucleotide sequence: TGCGCCAGCAGCTTGGGAGGGACTAGCGACACAGATACGCAGTATTTT.

This clone was picked up many times. The sample has other DNA sequences that encode this CDR3 too. The chain combines TRBV2 with TRBJ2-7; TRBD2 agrees at 10 bases. CDR1 and CDR2 from the germline V gene are SNHLY and FYNNEI. The CDR3 extends over 14 amino acids. V was clipped by 0 bases and J by 8 bases; unmatched bases: 4. This chain's CDR3 is CASSEALAGVKQYF. The CDR3 nucleotides read TGTGCCAGCAGTGAAGCCCTAGCGGGAGTTAAGCAGTACTTC.

The chain links TRBV30 to TRBJ2-2; TRBD1 might be the D (6 bases). CDR3 length equals 13 residues. Germline V lookup: CDR1 GTSNPN, CDR2 SVGIG (reference sequence). CDR3: CASPEGGTGELFF. CDR3 bases: TGTGCTTCTCCTGAAGGGGGCACCGGGGAGCTGTTTTTT.

The genes are TRBV29-1 and TRBJ2-1, with 10 bases matching TRBD1. Germline loops: CDR1 SQVTM, CDR2 ANQGSEA. This CDR3 contains 15 residues. The V and J ends lost 4 bases and 2 bases, in that order; junction bases with no gene match: 5. The CDR3, as DNA: TGCAGCGTTGGGGGACAGGGGACAGCCTACAATGAGCAGTTCTTC. It specifies CSVGGQGTAYNEQFF.

J is TRBJ2-5 and V is TRBV28, with D perhaps matching TRBD1 (6 bases). The CDR3 has 14 amino acids. The V gene lost 5 bases and the J gene lost 1 base, with 11 bases spanning the gap. In germline, CDR1 is MDHEN, CDR2 SYDVKM. The CDR3 coding sequence is TGTGCCAGCAGTCCCCAGGACAGCCAAGAGACCCAGTACTTC. Its protein product is CASSPQDSQETQYF. The full variable domain, rest sourced from reference TRBV28 and TRBJ2-5, is DVKVTQSSRYLVKRTGEKVFLECVQDMDHENMFWYRQDPGLGLRLIYFSYDVKMKEKGDIPEGYSVSREKKERFSLILESASTNQTSMYLCASSPQDSQETQYFGPGTRLLVL.

In its sample, this clone was seen once. The chain couples TRBV11-2 to TRBJ1-1; D remains unclear. The V and J ends lost 4 bases and 5 bases respectively, with 11 bases between them. This CDR3 contains 13 residues. Germline V gene data show CDR1 as SGHAT and CDR2 as FQNNGV. Here the CDR3 DNA reads TGTGCCAGCAGCTCTCGACACGATACTGAAGCTTTCTTT. Encoded protein: CASSSRHDTEAFF.